Sequencing of this T cell receptor beta chain was carried out in a study of Graves' ophthalmopathy and Graves' hyperthyroidism (dated by TCRdb to the late 2010s). The study in broad terms: Peripheral blood was collected at initial diagnosis, prior to any treatment. In total, approximately 140 blood samples were TCR-sequenced: 40 to 45 ophthalmopathy, approximately 75 hyperthyroidism and approximately 17 hyperthyroidism-to-ophthalmopathy patients. Following sample collection, hyperthyroidism patients were given methimazole at a starting dose of 30 mg daily, and ophthalmopathy patients were given high-dose intravenous methylprednisolone. The study used TCR beta repertoire signatures to distinguish Graves' ophthalmopathy from Graves' hyperthyroidism and to predict progression to ophthalmopathy. In several hyperthyroidism patients, the T-cell repertoires found in thyroid tissue were compared with those found in blood. An independent validation cohort was composed of some 18 hyperthyroidism patients and 17 patients who later progressed from hyperthyroidism to ophthalmopathy. To explore V-J signatures that separate ophthalmopathy from hyperthyroidism, a discovery set of about 96 patients was enrolled, consisting of 40 to 45 with ophthalmopathy and fewer than 60 with stable hyperthyroidism. Broad study findings and their caveats: The 13-signature model separated ophthalmopathy from stable hyperthyroidism with approximately 90% sensitivity and approximately 83% specificity in cross-validation, and 80%/75% in the test set. Most expanded thyroid clonotypes with frequency above 0.001 were also detected in blood, suggesting blood repertoires may reflect the thyroid immune response. Sample size was not predetermined statistically, and investigators were not blinded to group allocation. In validation, the model predicted ophthalmopathy progression with about 70% sensitivity and approximately 75% specificity; 12 predicted patients were CT-confirmed with GO in a median of 6.5 months.

The junction shows trimming of 5 bases on V and 5 bases on J, plus 16 bases between the germline ends. The CDR3 starts with the cysteine, ends with the phenylalanine, and has 14 residues. The retained sequence is limited to the CDR3, 42 bases, with the frame set at the first base. The CDR1 and CDR2 encoded by the germline V gene are SGHTA and FQGNSA. In this sample, this clonotype turned up many times. Its antigen is currently not known. No base-level quality is on record; no much larger clone is a single base apart. TCR beta CDR3 regions were amplified from RNA transcripts for repertoire sequencing. The first round was an RT-PCR using HTBI primers with the Qiagen OneStep RT-PCR kit, and this first round was followed by a second-round multiplex PCR, then size selection and purification. Sequencing of the libraries was carried out on an Illumina HiSeq2000 in paired-end mode with 100 bp reads. In the authors' own workflow: Reads were processed with SOAPnuke, discarding reads with adapters, uncalled bases, mean Phred below 15, or no exact constant-primer or identifier match. COPE v1.2.5 was used to merge the high-quality paired reads. Unique nucleotide sequences were defined as clonotypes and aligned to IMGT TRB V, D and J references using MiTCR v1.1. Analysis was restricted to V-J combinations with a frequency above 0.0001, which covered roughly 99% of repertoires. For each V-J combination, a TCR clonal expansion and chaos score was defined as the ratio of F50 clonal expansion to chaos observed in the TCRdist matrix. Welch's t-statistics and random forest were used to reduce the features to 10 to 15 V-J combinations, which were then used as input to a naive Bayes classifier. The similarity between thyroid and blood repertoires was quantified using the Morisita-Horn index. TCRdb itself trimmed the public reads at Q25 with fastp, ran MiXCR and retained productive beta chains. Merged by CDR3 protein, the rows form single entries marked with the most common genes and DNA. TCRdb's processing, not the authors' own work, is the source of the V and J calls. In all, the sample holds hundreds of thousands of distinct CDR3 sequences, and more than 40% of those were seen once. The top ten clonotypes cover around 3% of the sample.

Patients with ophthalmopathy had moderately to severely active disease, with a Clinical Activity Score of 3 or more, a NOSPECS grade of 4 or more, and a disease duration of less than 3 months. Patients were excluded if they had other autoimmune diseases, uncontrolled infections, pregnancy or lactation. Clinical symptoms, serum thyroxine, TRAb, thyroid ultrasound and orbital computed tomography formed the basis of the diagnosis. Using Ficoll-Paque density gradient centrifugation, PBMCs were isolated from about 9.2 ml of fresh peripheral blood. Total RNA was extracted using Trizol reagent, and RNA quality was checked on an Agilent 2100 Bioanalyzer.

This receptor was obtained from an adult man with Graves' ophthalmopathy. Sequenced sample: peripheral blood. The chain couples TRBV7-2 to TRBJ2-7; a tentative D match to TRBD1 spans 6 bases. The CDR3 here reads CASSQTWGPHEQYF. At the DNA level, the sequence is TGTGCCAGCAGCCAGACGTGGGGGCCCCACGAGCAGTACTTC.